The 23 T cell receptor beta chains given below trace back to one sample, sequenced in a study of response to subunit inactivated influenza vaccine. Each CDR3 protein is one row after TCRdb ran MiXCR on the RT-PCR reads. The sample yields under 750,000 distinct CDR3 sequences, 12% seen once. The source was PBMCs from blood, collected on the day of vaccination. All receptors come from a man aged 50 to 60 who received an inactivated influenza vaccine.

The sample holds a few counts of this clonotype. The chain is built from TRBV10-3 and TRBJ2-7, with 8 bases that match TRBD1. The CDR3 contains 13 residues. Germline loops: CDR1 ENHRY, CDR2 SYGVKD. V shed 10 bases, J shed 2 bases, and the junction held 7 bases outside the gene matches. The CDR3 nucleotides are TGTGCCACCCGGACAGGGCTCCCCTACGAGCAGTACTTC. Translated, it gives CATRTGLPYEQYF.

This clonotype was observed at least ten times. The chain uses TRBV7-8 and TRBJ2-2; D is unclear. The CDR3 sequence is 14 residues long. Trimming cost V 3 bases and J 2 bases, with 7 bases left between them. The V gene's germline CDR1 is SGHVS and CDR2 FQNEAQ. Written as DNA, the CDR3 is TGTGCCAGCAGCTTCAGAACCAACACCGGGGAGCTGTTTTTT. Translation: CASSFRTNTGELFF. The variable domain in full, completed from reference TRBV7-8 and TRBJ2-2, reads GAGVSQSPRYKVAKRGQDVALRCDPISGHVSLFWYQQALGQGPEFLTYFQNEAQLDKSGLPSDRFFAERPEGSVSTLKIQRTQQEDSAVYLCASSFRTNTGELFFGEGSRLTVL.

The chain has TRBV7-2 and TRBJ2-1, with D unclear. CDR1 and CDR2 (germline): SGHTA, FQGNSA. This CDR3 has 14 amino acids. Trimming removed 5 bases from V and 2 bases from J, with 10 bases in between. CDR3 sequence reads: CASSASFPYNEQFF. CDR3 nucleotides: TGTGCCAGCAGCGCTAGTTTCCCCTACAATGAGCAGTTCTTC.

V is TRBV9 and J is TRBJ2-3; no firm D call. This CDR3 has 16 amino acids. Looked up from germline, CDR1 is SGDLS and CDR2 is YYNGEE. Trimming stripped 4 bases from V and 2 bases from J, with 17 bases between. CDR3 coding DNA: TGTGCCAGCAGCCCGAGCGCGACCGCCACCACAGATACGCAGTATTTT. Its translation: CASSPSATATTDTQYF.

This clonotype was seen only a few times. This chain uses TRBV4-3 with TRBJ2-7, with 9 bases fitting TRBD1. With V trimmed by 11 bases and J by 2 bases, 16 bases remained unmatched. CDR1 and CDR2 from the germline V gene are LGHNA and YSLEER. The CDR3 has 16 amino acids. CDR3 sequence: CASTTPKRQGAYEQYF. CDR3 in DNA: TGCGCCTCGACCACCCCCAAGCGACAGGGGGCCTACGAGCAGTACTTC.

This clonotype was seen repeatedly, ten times or more. This rearrangement joins TRBV7-3 to TRBJ1-3; 8 bases agree with TRBD1. The germline CDR1 and CDR2 sequences are SGHTA and FQGTGA. V was pared by 4 bases and J by 3 bases, with 2 bases of the junction left unmatched. The length of the CDR3 is 14 residues. The CDR3 nucleotides read TGTGCCAGCAGCTCGACAGGGGTTGGAAACACCATATATTTT. As protein: CASSSTGVGNTIYF. Full variable domain (outside the CDR3, taken from reference TRBV7-3 and TRBJ1-3): GAGVSQTPSNKVTEKGKYVELRCDPISGHTALYWYRQSLGQGPEFLIYFQGTGAADDSGLPNDRFFAVRPEGSVSTLKIQRTERGDSAVYLCASSSTGVGNTIYFGEGSWLTVV.

This clonotype was counted between two and nine times. This chain connects TRBV4-1 to TRBJ2-1, with TRBD2 matching 9 bases. The CDR3 length is 15 residues. J gave up 8 bases and V 2 bases, and 7 bases lay outside the gene matches. Germline CDR1 and CDR2: MGHRA and YSYEKL. The CDR3 region is CASSQIAGAYHEQFF. DNA of the CDR3: TGCGCCAGCAGCCAAATAGCGGGGGCTTATCATGAGCAGTTCTTC.

The chain combines TRBV7-6 with TRBJ2-2; 8 nucleotides match TRBD1. Germline loops: CDR1 SGHVS, CDR2 FNYEAQ. With V trimmed by 1 base and J by 1 base, 5 bases remained unmatched. This CDR3 region has 17 residues. CDR3 coding DNA: TGTGCCAGCAGCTTAGGACCACAGGGGGTGAACACCGGGGAGCTGTTTTTT. It yields the protein CASSLGPQGVNTGELFF.

The V call is TRBV5-5, the J call TRBJ2-2, with D possibly being TRBD1 or TRBD2 (6 bases each). Germline CDR1 is SGHKS and CDR2 is YYEKEE (reference sequence). Trimming took 4 bases from V and 6 from J, leaving 13 bases between them. This CDR3 comprises 14 residues. CDR3 region: CASSAGHLPGELFF. In nucleotides, the CDR3 is TGTGCCAGCAGCGCGGGACATTTACCCGGGGAGCTGTTTTTT.

Of note for this clonotype: A much larger clonotype is one base distant, so this may be a read error. This chain joins TRBV29-1 and TRBJ2-7; perhaps TRBD1 as D (5 bases). V lost 7 bases and J lost 4, with 14 bases in between. This CDR3 has 12 amino acids. The V gene's germline CDR1 is SQVTM and CDR2 ANQGSEA. CDR3 in amino acids: CSAGRRDYEQYF. CDR3 nucleotides: TGCAGCGCTGGTCGCAGGGATTACGAGCAGTACTTC.

This rearrangement joins TRBV30 to TRBJ2-7; perhaps TRBD2 as D (6 bases). The CDR3 loop spans 14 amino acids. V was trimmed by 0 bases and J by 6 bases, leaving 15 bases between them. Per germline, CDR1 GTSNPN and CDR2 SVGIG (reference sequence). DNA of the CDR3: TGTGCCTGGAGTGTATTAGCGGCAGGGATCGAGCAGTACTTC. Protein: CAWSVLAAGIEQYF.

This clonotype was seen a few times. The chain combines TRBV11-2 with TRBJ2-3; 8 positions match TRBD2. CDR3 size: 16 residues. V was clipped by 3 bases and J by 3 bases; unmatched bases: 8. Germline CDR1 and CDR2: SGHAT and FQNNGV. The chain's CDR3 is CASSFPGTRQTDTQYF. Here the CDR3 DNA reads TGTGCCAGCAGCTTCCCCGGGACTAGACAAACAGATACGCAGTATTTT. The whole variable domain, remainder taken from reference TRBV11-2 and TRBJ2-3, is EAGVAQSPRYKIIEKRQSVAFWCNPISGHATLYWYQQILGQGPKLLIQFQNNGVVDDSQLPKDRFSAERLKGVDSTLKIQPAKLEDSAVYLCASSFPGTRQTDTQYFGPGTRLTVL.

This clonotype was recorded a few times. The chain links TRBV6-1 to TRBJ1-1; 7 positions match TRBD1. The CDR3 is 16 residues long. Germline trimming cut 10 bases from V and 4 bases from J; bases unmatched to any gene: 18. In germline, CDR1 is MNHNS, CDR2 SASEGT. CDR3: CATRGTELIVGTEAFF. The CDR3, as DNA: TGTGCCACCAGGGGGACTGAGTTGATAGTTGGCACTGAAGCTTTCTTT.

This rearrangement joins TRBV5-1 to TRBJ2-2; weak D call: TRBD1 (5 bases). V gave up 4 bases and J gave up 6 bases, with 10 bases separating them. Germline values: CDR1 SGHRS, CDR2 YFSETQ. The CDR3 runs 13 residues. In DNA, the CDR3 is TGCGCCAGCAGCCAGCCAGGGTCCGGGGAGCTGTTTTTT. It yields the protein CASSQPGSGELFF. Full variable domain (missing parts from reference TRBV5-1 and TRBJ2-2): KAGVTQTPRYLIKTRGQQVTLSCSPISGHRSVSWYQQTPGQGLQFLFEYFSETQRNKGNFPGRFSGRQFSNSRSEMNVSTLELGDSALYLCASSQPGSGELFFGEGSRLTVL.

The V and J genes are TRBV28 and TRBJ1-5; no reliable D call. Germline V CDR1 and CDR2: MDHEN, SYDVKM. The V and J ends lost 4 bases and 2 bases respectively, with 9 bases between them. The CDR3 has 14 residues. DNA for the CDR3: TGTGCCAGCAGTTCTCCGGCGGGCAATCAGCCCCAGCATTTT. Protein: CASSSPAGNQPQHF.

The V gene is TRBV7-8, the J gene TRBJ2-7; 8 nucleotides agree with TRBD2. The CDR3 covers 15 residues. Losses at the gene ends were 8 bases for V and 5 bases for J; bases not matched to a gene: 14. Germline CDR1 SGHVS, CDR2 FQNEAQ. CDR3 region: CASSKTAGGENEQYF. DNA of the CDR3: TGTGCCAGCTCAAAAACCGCGGGGGGAGAAAACGAGCAGTACTTC.

The chain uses TRBV2 and TRBJ1-5, with D perhaps matching TRBD1 (6 bases). This CDR3 is built from 17 residues. The V end lost 6 bases, the J end lost 0 bases, and 18 bases lay between the germline ends. The germline V gene encodes CDR1 SNHLY and CDR2 FYNNEI. This chain's CDR3 is CASSPGQILYSNQPQHF. CDR3 in DNA: TGTGCCAGCAGCCCCGGACAGATTCTATATAGCAATCAGCCCCAGCATTTT.

CDR3 nucleotide sequence: TGTGCCAGCCGGGGACATGACACAGATACGCAGTATTTT. Its translation is CASRGHDTDTQYF. This chain uses TRBV6-4 with TRBJ2-3; D possibly corresponds to TRBD1 (6 bases). V dropped 8 bases and J dropped 2 bases, with 11 bases sitting between them. The germline V gene encodes CDR1 MRHNA and CDR2 SNTAGT. CDR3 length: 13 residues.

The V call is TRBV28, the J call TRBJ2-7; TRBD2 aligns across 9 bases. The CDR3 is 15 residues long. V lost 2 bases to trimming and J lost 4 bases; unmatched junction nucleotides: 6. Germline assignment: CDR1 MDHEN and CDR2 SYDVKM. As DNA, the CDR3 is TGTGCCAGCAGTTTAGGCGCTAGCGGGAAGTACGAGCAGTACTTC. Translating gives CASSLGASGKYEQYF.

The genes are TRBV21-1 and TRBJ2-1; the table assigns TRBD1, which was not confirmed against the DNA. TRBV21-1 is described as a pseudogene. CDR3 length: 16 amino acids. In nucleotides, the CDR3 is TGTGCCAGCAGCTGCCGGGACAGGGAGGTTAGCAATGAGCAGTTCTTC. This gives the protein CASSCRDREVSNEQFF.

This clonotype was seen ten or more times. The chain carries TRBV5-1 and TRBJ1-1; D is perhaps TRBD1 (5 bases). The germline V gene has CDR1 SGHRS and CDR2 YFSETQ. CDR3 size: 14 residues. V was clipped by 4 bases and J by 5 bases, with 15 bases between them. The CDR3 nucleotides read TGCGCCAGCAGCGAGGGGTGGGGGAAAACTGAAGCTTTCTTT. This gives the protein CASSEGWGKTEAFF.

This clonotype was detected a few times. This sequence joins TRBV6-5 and TRBJ1-1; D ambiguous. V gave up 0 bases and J gave up 0 bases, with 8 bases separating them. Germline V gene sequence: CDR1 MNHEY, CDR2 SVGAGI. This CDR3 comprises 15 residues. The CDR3 DNA follows: TGTGCCAGCAGTTACTCGGTAGGCATGAACACTGAAGCTTTCTTT. Protein: CASSYSVGMNTEAFF.

This clonotype was counted many times. The rearrangement uses TRBV28 and TRBJ2-7; D not resolved. Germline V gives CDR1 MDHEN, CDR2 SYDVKM. V was cut by 5 bases and J by 3 bases, with 20 bases left in between. The CDR3 covers 16 residues. DNA of the CDR3: TGTGCCAGCAGTCCACCCCTCGAAGGGCTCAACTACGAGCAGTACTTC. Translating gives CASSPPLEGLNYEQYF. Together with reference TRBV28 and TRBJ2-7, the CDR3 gives the full variable domain: DVKVTQSSRYLVKRTGEKVFLECVQDMDHENMFWYRQDPGLGLRLIYFSYDVKMKEKGDIPEGYSVSREKKERFSLILESASTNQTSMYLCASSPPLEGLNYEQYFGPGTRLTVT.